This TCR beta chain derives from a study of blood T cell repertoires in COVID-19. In the source study's methods: Amplification from reference gene primers served as the basis for estimated nucleated cell counts. Method: immunoSEQ multiplex PCR; TCRdb's copy keeps in-frame clones and lacks some. That table furnishes V, J and clone size, whereas the DNA furnished D and trimming. The data show under 50,000 clones, about 92% seen once. Germline values: CDR1 LGHNA, CDR2 YNFKEQ. V trimming: 1 base; J trimming: 3 bases; junction bases outside the gene matches: 5. This CDR3 spans 16 amino acids. The chain is built from TRBV4-2 and TRBJ2-1; 8 bases fit TRBD2. Sequencing was carried out using peripheral blood. This clonotype was obtained from a human donor in a cohort sampled during active COVID-19. CDR3 nucleotides: TGTGCCAGCAGCCAAGGAAATAGCGGGAACTACAATGAGCAGTTCTTC. Translation gives CASSQGNSGNYNEQFF.